This T cell receptor beta chain was identified during a study of shared clonotypes between healthy human individuals. As defined, naive CD8 cells were CD45RO-negative and positively selected for CCR7, with terminally differentiated effector memory CD45RA+ cells excluded. Sequencing used immunoSEQ multiplex PCR; TCRdb keeps in-frame clones, though not all of them. This sample has about 2 million clones, with approximately 94% found just once. This CDR3 is built from 14 residues. V shed 5 bases, J shed 3 bases, and the junction held 6 bases outside the gene matches. Germline-derived CDR1 and CDR2 are SEHNR and FQNEAQ (reference sequence).

This chain uses TRBV7-9 with TRBJ2-5, with 7 bases identical to TRBD2. The sequence was collected from a man aged 18 to 29 in good health. Sequencing input: naive CD8+ T cells sorted from blood. The CDR3 loop reads CASSLSGTKETQYF. DNA of the CDR3: TGTGCCAGCAGCCTTTCCGGGACTAAAGAGACCCAGTACTTC.